This passage covers 8 T cell receptor beta chains from one sample sequenced in a study of human T cells and chemical hapten exposure. Each CDR3 protein is one row after TCRdb ran MiXCR on the RACE reads. The table has approximately 350,000 distinct CDR3 sequences, approximately 6.3% seen once. Time point noted: patch test 1, 2 weeks after DPC sensitization. Specified treatment: therapeutic diphenylcyclopropenone sensitization with weekly scalp DPC. The specimen comprised whole blood, sampled in connection with sensitization to the hapten diphenylcyclopropenone (DPC). These receptors all come from a woman in her late teens or twenties with alopecia areata. Some clones in this sample may be carry-over from other donors' samples.

This clonotype was observed many times. The J gene is TRBJ2-5, the V gene TRBV6-2 or TRBV6-3; D gene ambiguous. Germline V gene lookup returns CDR1 MNHEY and CDR2 SVGEGT. Trimming shortened V by 0 bases and J by 1 base, and 15 bases separated the two germline ends. The CDR3 has 17 residues. The CDR3: CASSYSSKEQSQETQYF. The CDR3 DNA is TGTGCCAGCAGTTACTCGAGTAAGGAACAGTCCCAAGAGACCCAGTACTTC.

The chain couples TRBV6-8 to TRBJ1-6; maybe TRBD1 (5 bases). Germline V CDR1 and CDR2: MNHGY, SAAAGT. The CDR3 has 19 residues. The ends were cut back, 5 bases at V and 5 bases at J, with 25 bases in the middle. The CDR3: CASSDTGPSLLVDNSPLHF. CDR3 sequence (DNA): TGTGCCAGCAGTGACACAGGTCCCTCACTACTTGTGGATAATTCACCCCTCCACTTT.

The rearrangement uses TRBV9 and TRBJ2-7; D possibly corresponds to TRBD1 (5 bases). The CDR3 is 15 residues long. CDR1 and CDR2 (germline): SGDLS, YYNGEE. Trimming took off 4 bases at V and 3 bases at J, with 17 bases between the two ends. CDR3 sequence reads: CASSPQAGPNYEQYF. CDR3 bases: TGTGCCAGCAGCCCCCAAGCAGGGCCCAACTACGAGCAGTACTTC.

This clonotype was observed a handful of times. The chain joins TRBV20-1 to TRBJ2-1, with 8 bases identical to TRBD2. The CDR3 loop spans 15 amino acids. CDR1 and CDR2 (germline): DFQATT, SNEGSKA (reference sequence). V was clipped by 4 bases and J by 8 bases; unmatched bases: 13. The CDR3 sequence: CSATPGGGRRDEQFF. As DNA, the CDR3 is TGCAGTGCTACTCCCGGCGGGGGGAGGAGGGATGAGCAGTTCTTC.

The chain couples TRBV4-3 to TRBJ2-1; D could derive from TRBD1 or TRBD2 (5 bases each). Germline V CDR1 and CDR2: LGHNA, YSLEER. The CDR3 has 13 amino acids. V shed 8 bases and J shed 6 bases, with 14 bases lying between them. CDR3 protein: CASGRQLANEQFF. In DNA form, the CDR3 reads TGCGCCAGCGGACGACAGCTAGCCAATGAGCAGTTCTTC.

This clonotype has at least ten counts. This sequence joins TRBV12-3 or TRBV12-4 and TRBJ2-1; 8 bases match TRBD1. V dropped 5 bases and J dropped 10; count of bases not matched to a gene: 10. The CDR3 runs 14 residues. The DNA of the CDR3 is TGTGCCAGCAGTGAACCCCGGGACAGGTTAGAGCAGTTCTTC. Its translation: CASSEPRDRLEQFF.

This clonotype has at least ten counts. The chain is built from TRBV6-2 or TRBV6-3 and TRBJ2-3; D is unresolved. The CDR3 spans 14 residues. Germline V lookup: CDR1 MNHEY, CDR2 SVGEGT. Trimming removed 5 bases at V and 2 bases at J, with 11 bases between. The CDR3 region has the DNA TGTGCCAGCAGTCACCCAGTTACCACAGATACGCAGTATTTT. Translation gives CASSHPVTTDTQYF.

This chain uses TRBV7-3 with TRBJ2-5, with no clear D. With 0 bases removed from V and 5 bases from J, the gap between germline ends came to 10 bases. The CDR3 length is 14 residues. Looked up from germline, CDR1 is SGHTA and CDR2 is FQGTGA. Here the CDR3 reads CASSLTGVRETQYF. CDR3 coding DNA: TGTGCCAGCAGCTTAACAGGAGTGAGGGAGACCCAGTACTTC.